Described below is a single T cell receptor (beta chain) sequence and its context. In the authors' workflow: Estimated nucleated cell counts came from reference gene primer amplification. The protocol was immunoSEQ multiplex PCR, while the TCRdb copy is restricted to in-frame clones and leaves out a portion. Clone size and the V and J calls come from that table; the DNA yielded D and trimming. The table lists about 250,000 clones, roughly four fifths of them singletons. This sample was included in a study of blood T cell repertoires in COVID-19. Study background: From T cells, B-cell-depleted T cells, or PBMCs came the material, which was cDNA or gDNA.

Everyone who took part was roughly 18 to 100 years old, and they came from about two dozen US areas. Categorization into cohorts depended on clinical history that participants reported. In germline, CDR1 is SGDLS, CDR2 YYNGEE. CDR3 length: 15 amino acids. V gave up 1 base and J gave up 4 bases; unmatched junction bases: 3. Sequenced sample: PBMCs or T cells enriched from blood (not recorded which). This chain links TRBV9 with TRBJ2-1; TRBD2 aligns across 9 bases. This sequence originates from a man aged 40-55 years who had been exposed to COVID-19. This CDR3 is CASSVTSGGYNEQFF. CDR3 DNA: TGTGCCAGCAGCGTAACCAGCGGGGGGTACAATGAGCAGTTCTTC.